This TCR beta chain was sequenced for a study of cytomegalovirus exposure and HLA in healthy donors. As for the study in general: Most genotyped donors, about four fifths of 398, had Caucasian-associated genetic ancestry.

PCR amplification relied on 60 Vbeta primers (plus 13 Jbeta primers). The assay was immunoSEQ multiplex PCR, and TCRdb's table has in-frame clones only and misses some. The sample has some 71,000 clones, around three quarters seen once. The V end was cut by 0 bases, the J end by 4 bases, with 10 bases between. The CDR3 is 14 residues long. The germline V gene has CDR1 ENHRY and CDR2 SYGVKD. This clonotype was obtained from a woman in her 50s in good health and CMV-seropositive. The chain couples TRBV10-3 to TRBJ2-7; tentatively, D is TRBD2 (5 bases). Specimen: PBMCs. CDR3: CAISESAGRYEQYF. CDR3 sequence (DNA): TGTGCCATCAGTGAGTCGGCGGGTCGGTACGAGCAGTACTTC.